This T cell receptor beta chain came from a study of sequential checkpoint blockade in melanoma. Study summary: After both sequences, patients received maintenance nivolumab. DNA from 91 pretreatment tumor samples underwent TCRβ immunosequencing. Overall study results and limits: About 30 times likelier clinical benefit followed increased tumor T-cell fraction and clonality. PD-L1 staining and CD8+ counts, not mutational load, tracked tumor T-cell clonality.

Per the germline V gene, CDR1 is MNHGY and CDR2 is SAAAGT. The CDR3 spans 13 residues. The V gene lost 2 bases and the J gene lost 5 bases, with 6 bases spanning the gap. Described treatment: randomized to nivolumab then ipilimumab (arm A) or the reverse (arm B). Clones were sequenced by immunoSEQ multiplex PCR, and TCRdb holds only the in-frame ones, with some missing. The data hold some 10,000 clones, with around 24% observed a single time. To note about this clone: Its cognate antigen is unknown. The same CDR3 is also encoded by other DNA sequences in this sample.

The chain has TRBV6-8 and TRBJ2-2; D is unresolved. This TCR came from a human donor with melanoma. Here the sequenced sample was tumor tissue (inferred from file names), taken from a patient given nivolumab and ipilimumab in sequence. The CDR3 bases are TGTGCCAGCAGTTACAGGGCGACCGGGGAGCTGTTTTTT. Translation gives CASSYRATGELFF.